This entry lists 28 T cell receptor beta chains sequenced from one sample in a study of identifying expanded T cells in peripheral blood. The data were produced by immunoSEQ multiplex PCR, yet TCRdb's version contains in-frame clones alone and is incomplete. This table holds around 99,000 clones, 88% found once. Input material: blood. All receptors derive from a person aged 18 to 70 in good health.

This chain connects TRBV19 to TRBJ2-3; the match to TRBD2 covers 8 bases. CDR1 and CDR2 from the germline V gene are LNHDA and SQIVND (reference sequence). There are 14 residues in the CDR3. Germline trimming cut 10 bases from V and 7 bases from J; bases unmatched to any gene: 13. The CDR3 nucleotides read TGTGCCACTAAAGCGGGAGAGGGGCCCCATACGCAGTATTTT. Translation: CATKAGEGPHTQYF.

This clone was observed a few times. Within the sample, other DNA sequences also encode this same CDR3. V usage is TRBV7-2 and J usage is TRBJ1-5; no clear D gene. The V gene's germline CDR1 is SGHTA and CDR2 FQGNSA. V was pared by 1 base and J by 5 bases, with 6 bases between. CDR3 length: 13 amino acids. This CDR3 reads CASSLGGDQPQHF. CDR3 bases: TGTGCCAGCAGCTTAGGGGGAGATCAGCCCCAGCATTTT.

This clone appeared a single time. The chain links TRBV27 to TRBJ2-1, with 10 bases matching TRBD2. In germline, CDR1 is MNHEY, CDR2 SMNVEV (reference sequence). V was clipped by 3 bases and J by 8 bases; unmatched bases: 10. This CDR3 has 16 amino acids. The CDR3 DNA sequence: TGTGCCAGCAGTTTGGCTAGCGGGAGTAATAGGGATGAGCAGTTCTTC. It codes for CASSLASGSNRDEQFF.

This clone is a singleton in its sample. The genes are TRBV5-1 and TRBJ2-3, with TRBD1 as a possible D gene (5 bases). The CDR3 spans 15 residues. The germline CDR1 and CDR2 sequences are SGHRS and YFSETQ. Trimming cost V 4 bases and J 1 base, with 13 bases left between them. The DNA of the CDR3 is TGCGCCAGCAGCCCTTGGCTAGGGGGCACAGATACGCAGTATTTT. It yields the protein CASSPWLGGTDTQYF. Variable domain in full (rest from reference TRBV5-1 and TRBJ2-3): KAGVTQTPRYLIKTRGQQVTLSCSPISGHRSVSWYQQTPGQGLQFLFEYFSETQRNKGNFPGRFSGRQFSNSRSEMNVSTLELGDSALYLCASSPWLGGTDTQYFGPGTRLTVL.

This clone was seen a single time. The CDR3 sequence is CASSLATRGAGANVLTF. CDR3 DNA sequence: TGTGCCAGCAGCTTAGCGACCAGGGGAGCTGGGGCCAACGTCCTGACTTTC. The chain has TRBV7-2 and TRBJ2-6; tentatively, D is TRBD1 (6 bases). V was cut by 0 bases and J by 2 bases, with 11 bases left in between. This CDR3 has 17 amino acids. CDR1 SGHTA and CDR2 FQGNSA come from the germline V gene.

The chain recombines TRBV19 with TRBJ1-1, with a weak D call TRBD1 (5 bases). The ends were cut back, 4 bases at V and 4 bases at J, with 13 bases in the middle. Germline-derived CDR1 and CDR2 are LNHDA and SQIVND (reference sequence). The CDR3 loop spans 14 amino acids. The CDR3 sequence: CASSTGGSGTEAFF. DNA for the CDR3: TGTGCCAGTAGTACGGGGGGAAGTGGCACTGAAGCTTTCTTT.

The chain couples TRBV28 to TRBJ1-1; D ambiguous. Trimming stripped 6 bases from V and 1 base from J, with 12 bases between. The CDR3 contains 14 residues. The V gene's germline CDR1 is MDHEN and CDR2 SYDVKM. The DNA for the CDR3 is TGTGCCAGCAGCCAGAACCTCCGGAACACTGAAGCTTTCTTT. Translated, it gives CASSQNLRNTEAFF.

The chain uses TRBV2 and TRBJ1-2, with D maybe TRBD1 (5 bases). From germline, CDR1 is SNHLY and CDR2 FYNNEI. The CDR3 spans 17 residues. The germline V and J ends were trimmed by 0 bases and 4 bases, with 18 bases remaining between them. The CDR3 sequence is CASSEALDRRIAYGYTF. The CDR3 DNA follows: TGTGCCAGCAGTGAAGCGTTAGACAGACGGATAGCCTATGGCTACACCTTC.

This clone has only one observation. J is TRBJ1-4 and V is TRBV19; D call uncertain. The CDR3 runs to 14 residues. V was clipped by 5 bases and J by 7 bases, with 14 bases between them. Germline values: CDR1 LNHDA, CDR2 SQIVND (reference sequence). The CDR3 sequence is CASSPPGRSEKLFF. CDR3 in DNA: TGTGCCAGTAGTCCCCCCGGTAGGAGTGAAAAACTGTTTTTT.

The count of this clone is one. The chain recombines TRBV9 with TRBJ2-1, with TRBD2 identical over 8 bases. CDR1 SGDLS and CDR2 YYNGEE come from the germline V gene. CDR3 length equals 16 residues. With 3 bases clipped from V and 7 bases from J, the junction kept 12 bases outside the gene matches. CDR3 sequence reads: CASSGRWREVGNEQFF. In nucleotides, the CDR3 is TGTGCCAGCAGCGGCCGGTGGCGGGAGGTGGGTAATGAGCAGTTCTTC.

This clone occurred a few times. V usage is TRBV28 and J usage is TRBJ1-5; the D gene is possibly TRBD1 (5 bases). Germline CDR1 MDHEN, CDR2 SYDVKM. V was cut by 3 bases and J by 2 bases, with 11 bases left in between. The CDR3 has 15 amino acids. The CDR3: CASSLPGGGNQPQHF. CDR3 nucleotides: TGTGCCAGCAGTTTGCCGGGAGGGGGCAATCAGCCCCAGCATTTT.

The chain employs TRBV2 and TRBJ1-3; D is undetermined. The ends were cut back, 3 bases at V and 0 bases at J, with 3 bases in the middle. This CDR3 has 13 residues. CDR1 is SNHLY, CDR2 FYNNEI, per germline. CDR3 in amino acids: CASSDTSGNTIYF. In DNA form, the CDR3 reads TGTGCCAGCAGTGACACCTCTGGAAACACCATATATTTT. Drawing the rest from reference TRBV2 and TRBJ1-3, the complete variable domain is EPEVTQTPSHQVTQMGQEVILRCVPISNHLYFYWYRQILGQKVEFLVSFYNNEISEKSEIFDDQFSVERPDGSNFTLKIRSTKLEDSAMYFCASSDTSGNTIYFGEGSWLTVV.

The genes are TRBV6-5 and TRBJ1-1; no firm D call. The CDR3 consists of 11 residues. Germline lookup yields CDR1 MNHEY and CDR2 SVGAGI. The V and J ends lost 5 bases and 8 bases respectively, with 9 bases between them. The CDR3 spells CASSTDGEAFF. CDR3 DNA: TGTGCCAGCAGTACGGACGGGGAAGCTTTCTTT.

The DNA for the CDR3 is TGTGCCAGCAGCTTAGGGACAGCGGTCCAAGAGACCCAGTACTTC. Translating it yields CASSLGTAVQETQYF. This sequence joins TRBV11-3 and TRBJ2-5; D is possibly TRBD1 (6 bases). This CDR3 spans 15 amino acids. Germline loops: CDR1 SGHNT, CDR2 YENEEA. The germline V and J ends were trimmed by 1 base and 1 base, with 10 bases remaining between them.

This clone was seen just once. The CDR3 region has the DNA TGTGCCAGCAGAGACCAGCGGGGTTGGGCTGGAAAACTGTTTTTT. This gives the protein CASRDQRGWAGKLFF. The chain links TRBV28 to TRBJ1-4; D uncertain. V was trimmed by 6 bases and J by 10 bases, leaving 21 bases between them. The CDR3 is 15 residues long. Germline assignment: CDR1 MDHEN and CDR2 SYDVKM.

This sequence joins TRBV7-3 and TRBJ2-4, with 7 bases aligning to TRBD1. The trim removed 5 bases at V and 7 bases at J, leaving 8 bases unmatched. Per germline, CDR1 SGHTA and CDR2 FQGTGA. This CDR3 has 14 residues. In nucleotides, the CDR3 is TGTGCCAGCAGCCCCGGCCAGGGGGTTAACATTCAGTACTTC. This encodes CASSPGQGVNIQYF.

The rearrangement uses TRBV18 and TRBJ2-7; 7 positions agree with TRBD1. Trimming cost V 3 bases and J 4 bases; bases outside gene matches: 3. Germline CDR1 KGHSH, CDR2 LQKENI. There are 13 residues in the CDR3. CDR3 sequence (DNA): TGTGCCAGCTCACCCCACAGGGGTTACGAGCAGTACTTC. This translates into CASSPHRGYEQYF.

V and J are TRBV5-1 and TRBJ2-5; 8 nucleotides agree with TRBD2. The junction had 9 bases not matched to a gene; V was cut back by 0 bases and J by 5 bases. Looked up from germline, CDR1 is SGHRS and CDR2 is YFSETQ. The CDR3 totals 16 residues. The CDR3 protein is CASSLVAGGGQETQYF. In DNA form, the CDR3 reads TGCGCCAGCAGCTTGGTGGCGGGGGGCGGGCAGGAGACCCAGTACTTC.

The chain links TRBV15 to TRBJ2-7, with 9 bases that match TRBD1. Per germline, CDR1 LNHNV and CDR2 YYDKDF (reference sequence). V dropped 0 bases and J dropped 3; count of bases not matched to a gene: 6. This CDR3 comprises 16 residues. The CDR3 region has the DNA TGTGCCACCAGCAGAGATATCCTGGGACAGGGCTACGAGCAGTACTTC. Protein: CATSRDILGQGYEQYF.

The rearrangement links TRBV6-1 to TRBJ2-5, with no clear D. The ends were cut back, 6 bases at V and 7 bases at J, with 21 bases in the middle. This CDR3 has 15 residues. CDR1 and CDR2 (germline): MNHNS, SASEGT. Here the CDR3 DNA reads TGTGCCAGCAGGGTGGTGGGGTCCCCCTCGGGGACCCAGTACTTC. Translated: CASRVVGSPSGTQYF.

This clone was picked up one time. The chain is built from TRBV28 and TRBJ2-1; D remains unclear. CDR3 size: 13 residues. V gave up 7 bases and J gave up 12 bases, with 19 bases separating them. CDR1 and CDR2 from the germline V gene are MDHEN and SYDVKM. CDR3 residues: CASNPTPGMRQFF. DNA of the CDR3: TGTGCCAGCAATCCCACCCCGGGTATGAGGCAGTTCTTC. The variable domain in full, completed from reference TRBV28 and TRBJ2-1, reads DVKVTQSSRYLVKRTGEKVFLECVQDMDHENMFWYRQDPGLGLRLIYFSYDVKMKEKGDIPEGYSVSREKKERFSLILESASTNQTSMYLCASNPTPGMRQFFGPGTRLTVL.

The chain combines TRBV11-3 with TRBJ2-7; D uncertain. Trimming cost V 5 bases and J 5 bases, with 10 bases left between them. From germline, CDR1 is SGHNT and CDR2 YENEEA. This CDR3 contains 12 residues. CDR3 sequence reads: CASSPSYDEQYF. DNA of the CDR3: TGTGCCAGCAGCCCCAGTTATGACGAGCAGTACTTC.

The chain combines TRBV5-4 with TRBJ2-6; TRBD1 matches 7 bases. V was clipped by 1 base and J by 3 bases; unmatched bases: 1. This CDR3 region has 15 residues. Germline V lookup: CDR1 SGHNT, CDR2 YYREEE (reference sequence). The CDR3 protein is CASSLSGGGANVLTF. The CDR3 nucleotides are TGTGCCAGCAGCTTGTCAGGGGGTGGGGCCAACGTCCTGACTTTC.

The chain carries TRBV19 and TRBJ2-7; D is unclear. The V gene lost 5 bases and the J gene lost 1 base, with 12 bases spanning the gap. CDR3 length: 14 amino acids. Germline CDR1 reads LNHDA; CDR2 reads SQIVND (reference sequence). CDR3 sequence reads: CASSFRTASYEQYF. CDR3 nucleotides: TGTGCCAGTAGTTTTCGGACGGCGTCCTACGAGCAGTACTTC. Using reference TRBV19 and TRBJ2-7 for the parts outside the CDR3, the full variable domain is DGGITQSPKYLFRKEGQNVTLSCEQNLNHDAMYWYRQDPGQGLRLIYYSQIVNDFQKGDIAEGYSVSREKKESFPLTVTSAQKNPTAFYLCASSFRTASYEQYFGPGTRLTVT.

This sequence joins TRBV14 and TRBJ1-1; a weak D match, TRBD1 (6 bases). Trimming took off 4 bases at V and 4 bases at J, with 19 bases between the two ends. The germline CDR1 and CDR2 sequences are SGHDN and FVKESK. This CDR3 spans 16 amino acids. The CDR3 reads CASSLPILTGSTEAFF. The CDR3, as DNA: TGTGCCAGCAGCCTCCCCATATTAACAGGGAGCACTGAAGCTTTCTTT.

The CDR3 is CASSQEGGQVTLYYGYTF. CDR3 bases: TGTGCCAGCAGCCAAGAGGGGGGACAAGTGACTCTGTACTATGGCTACACCTTC. V is TRBV14 and J is TRBJ1-2; a weak D match, TRBD1 (6 bases). This CDR3 region has 18 residues. CDR1 is SGHDN, CDR2 FVKESK, per germline. V was cut by 0 bases and J by 3 bases, with 20 bases left in between.

The rearrangement links TRBV5-1 to TRBJ2-3; TRBD2 matches at 7 bases. V shed 4 bases and J 6 bases; nucleotides not matched to a gene: 11. The CDR3 runs to 15 residues. Germline V gene data show CDR1 as SGHRS and CDR2 as YFSETQ. The CDR3 loop reads CASSPGTKIADTQYF. CDR3 in DNA: TGCGCCAGCAGCCCCGGGACTAAAATCGCGGATACGCAGTATTTT.

The rearrangement uses TRBV7-7 and TRBJ1-3, with no clear D. V lost 10 bases to trimming and J lost 2 bases, with 12 bases between them. The length of the CDR3 is 13 residues. CDR1 and CDR2 (germline): SSHAT, FNYEAQ (reference sequence). The CDR3 coding sequence is TGTGCCACCGCGAGGCAGCCTGGAAACACCATATATTTT. Protein product: CATARQPGNTIYF.